This T cell receptor (beta chain) stems from a study of technical replicates of blood from a few donors. Germline-derived CDR1 and CDR2 are SQVTM and ANQGSEA. V shed 7 bases, J shed 2 bases, and the junction held 19 bases outside the gene matches. The CDR3 has 17 residues. Repertoires were generated with immunoSEQ multiplex PCR, while TCRdb's copy carries only in-frame clones and drops some. Of some 76,000 clones in the sample, 94% were seen once. V usage is TRBV29-1 and J usage is TRBJ1-2, with TRBD1 matching over 7 bases. Sequenced: T cells isolated from PBMCs. The TCR comes from a human donor in good health. The CDR3 bases are TGCAGCGCTATAGATGACAGGGTCGCGACACCGAACTATGGCTACACCTTC. This gives the protein CSAIDDRVATPNYGYTF.